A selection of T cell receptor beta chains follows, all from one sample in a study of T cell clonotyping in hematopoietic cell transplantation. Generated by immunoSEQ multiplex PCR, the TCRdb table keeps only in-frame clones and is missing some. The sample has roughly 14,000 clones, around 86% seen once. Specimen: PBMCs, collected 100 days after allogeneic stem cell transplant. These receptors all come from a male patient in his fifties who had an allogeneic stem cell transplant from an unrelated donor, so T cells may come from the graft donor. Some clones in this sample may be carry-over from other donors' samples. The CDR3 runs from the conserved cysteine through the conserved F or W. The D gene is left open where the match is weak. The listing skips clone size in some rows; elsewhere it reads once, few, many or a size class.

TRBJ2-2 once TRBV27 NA TGTGCCAGCAGTTCCCGGTCCCGCACCGGGGAGCTGTTTTTT CASSSRSRTGELFF
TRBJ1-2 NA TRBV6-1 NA TGTGCCAGCAGTGAAGCGGGCTCGGGGTACTATGGCTACACCTTC CASSEAGSGYYGYTF
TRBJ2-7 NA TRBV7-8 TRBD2 TGTGCCAGCAGCCTAGCGGGAGGGCACTCCTACGAGCAGTACTTC CASSLAGGHSYEQYF
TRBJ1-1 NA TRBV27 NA TGTGCCAGCAGTTCTAGCCTGAACACTGAAGCTTTCTTT CASSSSLNTEAFF
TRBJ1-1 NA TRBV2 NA TGTGCCAGCAGTGGAGGGGGGGCGGCTTTCTTT CASSGGGAAFF
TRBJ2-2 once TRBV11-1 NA TGTGCCAGCCAGAGGGATAACACCGGGGAGCTGTTTTTT CASQRDNTGELFF
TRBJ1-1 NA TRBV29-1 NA TGCAGCGTTGAAAGGGGATCCACTGAAGCTTTCTTT CSVERGSTEAFF
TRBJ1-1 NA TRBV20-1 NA TGCAGTGCTACGTGGAACACTGAAGCTTTCTTT CSATWNTEAFF
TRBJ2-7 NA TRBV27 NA TGTGCCAGCAGTTTAGCCCGGCCTGCCGGCACCTACGAGCAGTACTTC CASSLARPAGTYEQYF
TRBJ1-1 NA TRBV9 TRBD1 TGTGCCAGCAGCGGATTGACAGGGGCCGACACTGAAGCTTTCTTT CASSGLTGADTEAFF
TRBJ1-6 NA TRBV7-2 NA TGTGCCAGCAGCTTACGGGAGGGGCGTTCACCCCTCCACTTT CASSLREGRSPLHF
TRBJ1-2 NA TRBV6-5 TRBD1 TGTGCCAGCAGTTATCCTACAGGGGAAGGCTACACCTTC CASSYPTGEGYTF
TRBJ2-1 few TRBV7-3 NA TGTGCCAGCAGCCCCGGACCCCGGAATGAGCAGTTCTTC CASSPGPRNEQFF
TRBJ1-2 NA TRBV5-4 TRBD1 TGTGCCAGCAGCCCGGGACAGGGCCACGGCTACACCTTC CASSPGQGHGYTF
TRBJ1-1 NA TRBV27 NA TGTGCCAGCAGTTTACTGGGTTCCACTGAAGCTTTCTTT CASSLLGSTEAFF
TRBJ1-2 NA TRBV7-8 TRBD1 TGTGCCAGCAGCTTATCCGGGGACAGGGGCCTCTATGGCTACACCTTC CASSLSGDRGLYGYTF
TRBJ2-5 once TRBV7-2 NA TGTGCCAGCAGCCCCGTTCTCCAAGAGACCCAGTACTTC CASSPVLQETQYF
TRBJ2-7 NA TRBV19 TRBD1 TGTGCCAGTAGTATTGGACAGGGGAGTTACGAGCAGTACTTC CASSIGQGSYEQYF
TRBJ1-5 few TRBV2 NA TGTGCCAGCAGCCTACAGGGCAATCAGCCCCAGCATTTT CASSLQGNQPQHF
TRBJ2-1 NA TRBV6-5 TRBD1 TGTGCCAGCAGTTACTCACCGGGACAGGGGTCGAATGAGCAGTTCTTC CASSYSPGQGSNEQFF
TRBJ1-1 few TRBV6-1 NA TGTGCCAGCAGTGAATACCCGAACACTGAAGCTTTCTTT CASSEYPNTEAFF
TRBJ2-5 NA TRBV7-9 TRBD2 TGTGCCAGCAGCTCAGCTAGCGGGGCATCAGAGACCCAGTACTTC CASSSASGASETQYF
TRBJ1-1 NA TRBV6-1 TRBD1 TGTGCCAGCAGCCCGACAGGGGTTAACACTGAAGCTTTCTTT CASSPTGVNTEAFF
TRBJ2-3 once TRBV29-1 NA TGCAGCGTTGAAGGCAGGGATACGCAGTATTTT CSVEGRDTQYF
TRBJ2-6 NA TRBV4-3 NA TGCGCCAGCAGCCAAGAAGTTCGGGGCCGTAGGGCCAACGTCCTGACTTTC CASSQEVRGRRANVLTF
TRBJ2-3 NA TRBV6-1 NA TGTGCCAGCAGTCAGAAATCACGGGGCACAGATACGCAGTATTTT CASSQKSRGTDTQYF
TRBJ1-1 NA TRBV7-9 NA TGTGCCAGCAGCTTATTGGACTGGGGTTACAAGAACACTGAAGCTTTCTTT CASSLLDWGYKNTEAFF
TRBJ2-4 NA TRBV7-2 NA TGTGCCAGCAGCTTACAAGCGGAGGTCCTAAACATTCAGTACTTC CASSLQAEVLNIQYF
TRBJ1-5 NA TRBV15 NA TGTGCCACCTCGGGCTCGTGGGGGAGCAATCAGCCCCAGCATTTT CATSGSWGSNQPQHF
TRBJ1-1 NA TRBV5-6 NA TGTGCCAGCAGCTTGAGAGGTGAAGCTTTCTTT CASSLRGEAFF
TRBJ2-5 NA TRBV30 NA TGTGCCTGGAGTGTCTCCAGTGACGAGACCCAGTACTTC CAWSVSSDETQYF
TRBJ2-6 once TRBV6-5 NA TGTGCCTCCCGCAAGGGGAGCAGGGGGGCCAACGTCCTGACTTTC CASRKGSRGANVLTF
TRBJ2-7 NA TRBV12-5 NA TGTGCTAGTGGTCCTGGACGATACGAGCAGTACTTC CASGPGRYEQYF
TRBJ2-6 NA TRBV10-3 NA TGTGCCATCAGTGAGTCCGGGAGAAGCTCTGGGGCCAACGTCCTGACTTTC CAISESGRSSGANVLTF
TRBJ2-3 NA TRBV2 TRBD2 TGTGCCAGCAGTCCCCGTGGGCGGGAGGTCACAGATACGCAGTATTTT CASSPRGREVTDTQYF
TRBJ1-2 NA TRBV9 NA TGTGCCAGCAGCGTAGGCATCGGGAGTTATGGCTACACCTTC CASSVGIGSYGYTF
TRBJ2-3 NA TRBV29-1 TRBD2 TGCAGCGTCGGACTAGCGGGGGGCAGCACAGATACGCAGTATTTT CSVGLAGGSTDTQYF
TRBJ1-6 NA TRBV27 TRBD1 TGTGCCAGCAGCCTAGGAGGGACAGACTATAATTCACCCCTCCACTTT CASSLGGTDYNSPLHF
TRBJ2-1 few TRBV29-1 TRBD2 TGCAGCGTATGGGTAACTAGCGGTAGCTCCTACAATGAGCAGTTCTTC CSVWVTSGSSYNEQFF
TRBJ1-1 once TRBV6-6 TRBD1 TGTGCCAGCAGTCGGAGGGGGCCGAACACTGAAGCTTTCTTT CASSRRGPNTEAFF
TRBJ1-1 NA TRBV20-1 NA TGCAGTGCGTACTGGGCTGAAGCTTTCTTT CSAYWAEAFF
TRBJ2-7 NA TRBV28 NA TGTGCCAGCAGTTCAGGTCCCTTCCTCGAGCAGTACTTC CASSSGPFLEQYF
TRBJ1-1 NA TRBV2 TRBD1 TGTGCCAGCAGTGAGCCAGGGGGCTCTAGGAACACTGAAGCTTTCTTT CASSEPGGSRNTEAFF